The clone carrying this T cell receptor beta chain was seen once. This entry comes from a study of blood T cell repertoires in COVID-19. In the study overall: The United States, Italy and Spain were the sources of the acute and convalescent COVID-19 samples. T cells, B-cell-depleted T cells, or PBMCs provided the cDNA or gDNA that served as material.

The authors' processing: It was from reference gene primer amplification that nucleated cell counts were estimated. Generated by immunoSEQ multiplex PCR, the TCRdb table keeps only in-frame clones and is missing some. V, J and clone size were drawn from that table, and D and trimming were deduced from the DNA. Seen here are about 150,000 clones, 80% to 90% observed once, and the top ten hold over 12%. CDR3 length: 15 residues. V was clipped by 1 base and J by 8 bases; unmatched bases: 7. Germline CDR1 is LNHDA and CDR2 is SQIVND (reference sequence). Sequencing was done on a sample of peripheral blood. This receptor was identified in a woman aged 35 to 49 with acute or convalescent COVID-19. The V call is TRBV19, the J call TRBJ2-1; 8 bases match TRBD1. The CDR3 reads CASSIGPRTGYEQFF. The CDR3 nucleotides read TGTGCCAGTAGTATAGGGCCCCGGACAGGGTATGAGCAGTTCTTC.